The 9 T cell receptor beta chains listed next were all sequenced from one sample in a study of T-cell memory formation after mild COVID-19. TCRdb ran MiXCR on the 5' RACE reads and lists one entry per CDR3 protein. The table has 400,000 to 500,000 distinct CDR3 sequences, 20% to 25% seen once. The sequenced material came from PBMCs or a T cell subset sorted from them (not recorded which). The receptors stem from an adult woman who had mild COVID-19 (a few samples of this study predate the infection). Cell type and time point are not known.

A few counts support this clonotype. The chain couples TRBV2 to TRBJ2-3; 8 bases agree with TRBD1. Germline CDR1 is SNHLY and CDR2 is FYNNEI. The CDR3 consists of 14 residues. Trimming took 5 bases from V and 1 from J; bases not matched to a gene: 2. CDR3 sequence: CASSSQGGTDTQYF. CDR3 DNA: TGTGCCAGCAGTTCACAGGGGGGCACAGATACGCAGTATTTT. The entire variable domain, with the rest obtained from reference TRBV2 and TRBJ2-3, is as follows: EPEVTQTPSHQVTQMGQEVILRCVPISNHLYFYWYRQILGQKVEFLVSFYNNEISEKSEIFDDQFSVERPDGSNFTLKIRSTKLEDSAMYFCASSSQGGTDTQYFGPGTRLTVL.

A few counts support this clonotype. As DNA, the CDR3 is TGTGCCAGCAGTTTATCGGGAGTAAATGGTTACGAGCAGTACTTC. Residues: CASSLSGVNGYEQYF. The chain links TRBV27 to TRBJ2-7, with D possibly TRBD2 on 5 matching bases. There are 15 residues in the CDR3. Trimming took 0 bases from V and 4 from J, leaving 13 bases between them. Germline V CDR1 and CDR2: MNHEY, SMNVEV (reference sequence).

The chain carries TRBV4-2 and TRBJ1-6, with D hard to call. The CDR3 consists of 14 residues. Germline V CDR1 and CDR2: LGHNA, YNFKEQ. Between the trimmed V and J ends, which lost 0 bases and 7 bases, there was a span of 7 bases. The CDR3 DNA reads as TGTGCCAGCAGCCAAGATCAGCTAAATTCACCCCTCCACTTT. The encoded protein is CASSQDQLNSPLHF.

The chain uses TRBV18 and TRBJ2-3, with unresolved D. Germline loops: CDR1 KGHSH, CDR2 LQKENI. V lost 0 bases and J lost 2, with 6 bases in between. The CDR3 consists of 14 residues. CDR3 bases: TGTGCCAGCTCACCACCTTCGTCCACAGATACGCAGTATTTT. Its protein product is CASSPPSSTDTQYF.

The chain is built from TRBV5-1 and TRBJ2-2, with TRBD2 matching 11 bases. This CDR3 contains 15 residues. V was clipped by 2 bases and J by 6 bases; unmatched bases: 3. Per germline, CDR1 SGHRS and CDR2 YFSETQ. The CDR3 sequence: CASSFIAGGPGELFF. The DNA for the CDR3 is TGCGCCAGCAGCTTCATAGCGGGAGGGCCCGGGGAGCTGTTTTTT. Full variable domain (missing parts from reference TRBV5-1 and TRBJ2-2): KAGVTQTPRYLIKTRGQQVTLSCSPISGHRSVSWYQQTPGQGLQFLFEYFSETQRNKGNFPGRFSGRQFSNSRSEMNVSTLELGDSALYLCASSFIAGGPGELFFGEGSRLTVL.

The chain employs TRBV7-9 and TRBJ2-7, with D uncertain. The V gene lost 5 bases and the J gene lost 1 base, with 12 bases spanning the gap. Per germline, CDR1 SEHNR and CDR2 FQNEAQ (reference sequence). The CDR3 spans 14 residues. The CDR3 sequence: CASSNPVGSYEQYF. DNA for the CDR3: TGTGCCAGCAGCAACCCCGTCGGATCCTACGAGCAGTACTTC.

The chain combines TRBV5-1 with TRBJ2-5, with D perhaps matching TRBD1 or TRBD2 (6 bases each). The CDR3 loop spans 16 amino acids. Germline loops: CDR1 SGHRS, CDR2 YFSETQ. Trimming removed 1 base from V and 2 bases from J, with 15 bases in between. CDR3 nucleotide sequence: TGCGCCAGCAGCTTGATTGGGGGGCTCAATCAAGAGACCCAGTACTTC. The encoded protein is CASSLIGGLNQETQYF.

The chain uses TRBV27 and TRBJ2-7; D tentatively reads TRBD1 or TRBD2 (5 bases each). Germline V lookup: CDR1 MNHEY, CDR2 SMNVEV (reference sequence). Between the trimmed V and J ends, which lost 2 bases and 4 bases, there was a span of 9 bases. The CDR3 contains 13 residues. In DNA, the CDR3 is TGTGCCAGCAGTTTACGGGGCCCTTACGAGCAGTACTTC. Its translation: CASSLRGPYEQYF.

Written as DNA, the CDR3 is TGTGCCAGCAGCGTAGCCGTTCCTCCCGACGAGCAGTACTTC. Translation gives CASSVAVPPDEQYF. The rearrangement uses TRBV9 and TRBJ2-7, with D hard to call. V lost 0 bases to trimming and J lost 5 bases, with 12 bases between them. This CDR3 spans 14 amino acids. Germline values: CDR1 SGDLS, CDR2 YYNGEE.